The 8 T cell receptor beta chains given below trace back to one sample, sequenced in a study of identical twins (TCRdb year 2016). The library relied on 5' RACE. Sequencer: Illumina HiSeq 2000. TCRdb ran its own pipeline on the public reads, namely fastp trimming at Q25 and MiXCR clone calling, and kept in-frame beta chains. Rows with a matching CDR3 protein are joined into one entry that keeps the most common DNA and genes. For this sample the table gives hundreds of thousands of distinct CDR3 sequences, of which 5.5% to 6.5% were detected only once. Roughly 1.8% of the sample is held by the ten biggest clonotypes. The sequencing input was naive T cells sorted from blood. The meaning of the sample's cell subset or site label: cells isolated with a human naive T-cell isolation kit. Every receptor here comes from a man aged 18 to 30 in good health.

The chain is built from TRBV18 and TRBJ2-1; perhaps D is TRBD1 or TRBD2 (5 bases each). Between the trimmed V and J ends, which lost 5 bases and 4 bases, there was a span of 12 bases. The length of the CDR3 is 14 residues. In germline, CDR1 is KGHSH, CDR2 LQKENI. The CDR3 DNA sequence: TGTGCCAGCTCAAGAGGGGCCACTTACAATGAGCAGTTCTTC. Amino acids: CASSRGATYNEQFF.

In this sample, this clonotype turned up many times. The genes are TRBV7-2 and TRBJ2-7; TRBD1 aligns across 9 bases. Unmatched junction bases numbered 9, after V lost 6 bases and J lost 3 bases. This CDR3 spans 15 amino acids. Germline CDR1 is SGHTA and CDR2 is FQGNSA. The chain's CDR3 is CASSFKPGQGYEQYF. The CDR3 DNA reads TGTGCCAGCAGTTTCAAACCGGGACAGGGCTACGAGCAGTACTTC.

In its sample, this clonotype was seen many times. The rearrangement links TRBV27 to TRBJ2-5; TRBD2 matches 9 bases. Germline lookup yields CDR1 MNHEY and CDR2 SMNVEV (reference sequence). J lost 4 bases, V lost 3 bases, and 0 bases had no gene match. The CDR3 length is 13 residues. CDR3: CASSLREGETQYF. CDR3 sequence (DNA): TGTGCCAGCAGTTTGCGGGAGGGAGAGACCCAGTACTTC.

Many counts were recorded for this clonotype. The V and J genes are TRBV14 and TRBJ2-1, with D perhaps TRBD1 (5 bases). CDR3 length equals 14 residues. In germline, CDR1 is SGHDN, CDR2 FVKESK. Trimming left V 0 bases short and J 8 bases short, with 11 bases between. The CDR3 is CASSQEQVVDEQFF. In nucleotides, the CDR3 is TGTGCCAGCAGCCAAGAACAGGTTGTAGATGAGCAGTTCTTC.

This clonotype was recorded only once. The V gene is TRBV9, the J gene TRBJ2-3; D may correspond to TRBD1 or TRBD2 (5 bases each). V gave up 0 bases and J gave up 4 bases, with 12 bases separating them. Germline V gene sequence: CDR1 SGDLS, CDR2 YYNGEE. The CDR3 runs 15 residues. CDR3 region: CASSVDLGTADTQYF. Here the CDR3 DNA reads TGTGCCAGCAGCGTAGACCTGGGGACCGCAGATACGCAGTATTTT. The variable domain in full, with the rest retrieved from reference TRBV9 and TRBJ2-3, is DSGVTQTPKHLITATGQRVTLRCSPRSGDLSVYWYQQSLDQGLQFLIQYYNGEERAKGNILERFSAQQFPDLHSELNLSSLELGDSALYFCASSVDLGTADTQYFGPGTRLTVL.

This clonotype was observed at least ten times. The rearrangement uses TRBV24-1 and TRBJ1-5, with 8 bases aligning to TRBD1. V shed 4 bases, J shed 6 bases, and the junction held 7 bases outside the gene matches. CDR1 is KGHDR, CDR2 SFDVKD, per germline. The CDR3 sequence is 15 residues long. CDR3 coding DNA: TGTGCCACCAGTGACTCGGACAGGGTGGGTCAGCCCCAGCATTTT. It yields the protein CATSDSDRVGQPQHF.

This clonotype was counted only a few times. This chain links TRBV12-5 with TRBJ2-5; the match to TRBD1 covers 9 bases. Germline V CDR1 and CDR2: LGHNT, FRNRAP. V dropped 1 base and J dropped 2; count of bases not matched to a gene: 2. The CDR3 runs 15 residues. This CDR3 reads CASGLGTGEQETQYF. The CDR3 DNA is TGTGCTAGTGGTTTGGGGACAGGGGAGCAAGAGACCCAGTACTTC.

The J gene is TRBJ2-7, the V gene TRBV5-1; 7 nucleotides line up with TRBD2. CDR1 is SGHRS, CDR2 YFSETQ, per germline. The CDR3 covers 16 residues. Losses at the gene ends were 4 bases for V and 3 bases for J; bases not matched to a gene: 13. This chain's CDR3 is CASSPTGTTEIYEQYF. CDR3 DNA: TGCGCCAGCAGCCCCACCGGGACTACCGAAATCTACGAGCAGTACTTC.